Shown below are 11 T cell receptor beta chains from a single sample sequenced in a study of T cell responses to AZD1222 COVID-19 vaccine. TCRdb's copy holds only in-frame clones and misses some; the assay was immunoSEQ multiplex PCR. The repertoire includes tens of thousands of clones, roughly 90% of them detected once, and around 5.1% sits in the top ten. The sample was peripheral blood, taken 28 days after the second AZD1222 dose. The receptors come from an adult who received the AZD1222 COVID-19 vaccine.

The V and J genes are TRBV2 and TRBJ1-1; TRBD1 matches at 7 bases. Germline loops: CDR1 SNHLY, CDR2 FYNNEI. J lost 1 base, V lost 6 bases, and 2 bases had no gene match. The CDR3 spans 13 residues. The CDR3 is CASRDRTNTEAFF. Written as DNA, the CDR3 is TGTGCCAGCAGGGACAGGACGAACACTGAAGCTTTCTTT.

This chain links TRBV19 with TRBJ2-7; 7 positions match TRBD1. The ends lost 0 bases at V and 6 bases at J; junction bases unmatched: 8. Germline V CDR1 and CDR2: LNHDA, SQIVND (reference sequence). The CDR3 is 15 residues long. CDR3 nucleotide sequence: TGTGCCAGTAGTATAGATCCAGGGGGTGAGGGCGAGCAGTACTTC. Its protein is CASSIDPGGEGEQYF.

The chain recombines TRBV7-8 with TRBJ2-1; 11 nucleotides line up with TRBD1. V dropped 5 bases and J dropped 4; count of bases not matched to a gene: 4. CDR3 length: 15 residues. Germline V lookup: CDR1 SGHVS, CDR2 FQNEAQ. CDR3 sequence (DNA): TGTGCCAGCAGCACCGGGACAGGGGGATACAATGAGCAGTTCTTC. It codes for CASSTGTGGYNEQFF.

This chain joins TRBV19 and TRBJ1-4; D not certain. The CDR3 length is 15 residues. Germline-derived CDR1 and CDR2 are LNHDA and SQIVND (reference sequence). V gave up 2 bases and J gave up 3 bases, with 10 bases separating them. As DNA, the CDR3 is TGTGCCAGTAGTATACAAGGGTTGGCTAATGAAAAACTGTTTTTT. Amino acid sequence: CASSIQGLANEKLFF.

The rearrangement joins TRBV13 to TRBJ2-7; D remains unclear. Germline V lookup: CDR1 PRHDT, CDR2 FYEKMQ (reference sequence). V was clipped by 5 bases and J by 7 bases, with 21 bases between them. The CDR3 is 15 residues long. CDR3 nucleotides: TGTGCCAGCAGCAGTGGCTCTATGGGGTCTTTTGAGCAGTACTTC. This translates into CASSSGSMGSFEQYF.

The J gene is TRBJ1-1, the V gene TRBV19; TRBD1 aligns across 10 bases. There are 15 residues in the CDR3. Losses at the gene ends were 5 bases for V and 6 bases for J; bases not matched to a gene: 9. Germline V CDR1 and CDR2: LNHDA, SQIVND (reference sequence). The CDR3 here is CASSETGTGVSEAFF. Written as DNA, the CDR3 is TGTGCCAGTAGTGAGACCGGGACAGGGGTCTCTGAAGCTTTCTTT.

The DNA for the CDR3 is TGTGCCAGCAGCCAATCGGGTACCCGCACAGATACGCAGTATTTT. It encodes CASSQSGTRTDTQYF. The chain uses TRBV3-1 (or the pseudogene TRBV3-2) and TRBJ2-3; D is unresolved. V lost 2 bases and J lost 1, with 10 bases in between. Germline loops: CDR1 LGHDT, CDR2 YNNKEL (reference sequence). The CDR3 covers 15 residues.

This clone has just one count. The V gene is TRBV4-2, the J gene TRBJ1-5; D is perhaps TRBD1 (5 bases). CDR1 is LGHNA, CDR2 YNFKEQ, per germline. This CDR3 region has 14 residues. Deletions cut 4 bases from V and 8 bases from J, with 15 bases between. The CDR3 region is CASSRGPSQEPQHF. The CDR3 region has the DNA TGTGCCAGCAGCCGGGGCCCCTCTCAGGAGCCCCAGCATTTT.

This clone was counted a single time. The chain joins TRBV4-2 to TRBJ1-2; 8 nucleotides agree with TRBD1. CDR3 length: 14 residues. Unmatched junction bases numbered 6, after V lost 1 base and J lost 8 bases. Germline CDR1 and CDR2: LGHNA and YNFKEQ. CDR3 DNA sequence: TGTGCCAGCAGCCAAGTGACAGGGGCTGGCGGCTACACCTTC. Residues: CASSQVTGAGGYTF.

This clone came up once. This chain connects TRBV6-5 to TRBJ1-3; D is uncertain. This CDR3 contains 15 residues. Trimming took off 0 bases at V and 0 bases at J, with 6 bases between the two ends. Germline CDR1 MNHEY, CDR2 SVGAGI. CDR3 in amino acids: CASSYSRDSGNTIYF. The CDR3 coding sequence is TGTGCCAGCAGTTACTCGCGGGACTCTGGAAACACCATATATTTT.

The V gene is TRBV7-8, the J gene TRBJ1-6; D is unclear. There are 16 residues in the CDR3. Trimming removed 0 bases at V and 4 bases at J, with 10 bases between. Germline CDR1 reads SGHVS; CDR2 reads FQNEAQ. The CDR3 protein is CASSLAQQQYNSPLHF. The DNA for the CDR3 is TGTGCCAGCAGCTTAGCGCAACAGCAATATAATTCACCCCTCCACTTT.